The source of this TCR beta chain is a study of blood T cell dynamics during melanoma immunotherapy. As to time point: week 3, after first cycle of checkpoint inhibitor. One draw preceded checkpoint blockade; another followed its first cycle at week 3. Response was assessed by RECIST 1.1 at 12 weeks, except two rapid progressors. Study results and limitations: Cell-free DNA CDR3 sequences most resembled the immune-effector CD8+ subset, which was also most clonal.

The germline V and J ends were trimmed by 5 bases and 6 bases, with 8 bases remaining between them. This CDR3 is built from 11 residues. Per the germline V gene, CDR1 is MNHEY and CDR2 is SMNVEV (reference sequence). For this clone: The antigen is unknown.

The assay received all extracted DNA from sorted CD8+ subsets. Profiled with immunoSEQ multiplex PCR; TCRdb holds only in-frame clones, not every one. The sample consists of roughly 16,000 clones, approximately 94% of them appearing once. V usage is TRBV27 and J usage is TRBJ2-7, with D unclear. This receptor was obtained from a human donor with melanoma. The input for sequencing was effector memory CD8+ T cells from blood, taken from a patient treated with checkpoint blockade. The DNA of the CDR3 is TGTGCCAGCAGTAACTATGTCGAGCAGTACTTC. Residues: CASSNYVEQYF.